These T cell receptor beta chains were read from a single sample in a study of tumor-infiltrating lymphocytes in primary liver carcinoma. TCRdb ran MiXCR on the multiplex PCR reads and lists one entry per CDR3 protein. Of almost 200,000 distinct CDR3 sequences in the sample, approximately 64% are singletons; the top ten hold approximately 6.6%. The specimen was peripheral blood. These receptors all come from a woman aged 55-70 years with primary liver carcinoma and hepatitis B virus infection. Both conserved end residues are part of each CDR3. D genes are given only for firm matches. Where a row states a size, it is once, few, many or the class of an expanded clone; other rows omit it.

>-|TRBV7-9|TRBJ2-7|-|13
CARSLVGKYEQYF
TGTGCCAGAAGCTTAGTCGGGAAATACGAGCAGTACTTC
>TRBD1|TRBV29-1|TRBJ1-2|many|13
CSVVTGGRYGYTF
TGCAGCGTTGTTACAGGGGGTCGCTATGGCTACACCTTC
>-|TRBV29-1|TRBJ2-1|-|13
CSVAWGKYDEQFF
TGCAGCGTTGCCTGGGGGAAGTACGATGAGCAGTTCTTC
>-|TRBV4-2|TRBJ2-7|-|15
CASSRTGAESYEQYF
TGTGCCAGCAGCCGGACCGGTGCAGAGTCCTACGAGCAGTACTTC
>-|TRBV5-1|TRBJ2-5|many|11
CASSFGETQYF
TGTGCCAGCAGTTTCGGTGAGACCCAGTACTTC
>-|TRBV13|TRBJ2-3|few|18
CASSLWALRDNRWHRQYF
TGTGCCAGCAGCTTATGGGCCTTGCGGGACAACCGTTGGCACAGGCAGTATTTT
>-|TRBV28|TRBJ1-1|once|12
CASSFSHTEAFF
TGTGCCAGCAGTTTCTCCCATACTGAAGCTTTCTTT
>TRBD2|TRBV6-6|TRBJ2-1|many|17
CASSVVTSGPSYNEQFF
TGTGCCAGCAGTGTTGTGACTAGCGGCCCTTCCTACAATGAGCAGTTCTTC
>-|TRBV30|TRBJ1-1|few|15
CAWSAIYTGSYEAFF
TGTGCCTGGAGTGCCATCTATACAGGGTCGTACGAAGCTTTCTTT
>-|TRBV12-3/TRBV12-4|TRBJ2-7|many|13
CATTDRQMGEQYF
TGTGCCACCACCGACAGGCAAATGGGGGAGCAGTACTTC
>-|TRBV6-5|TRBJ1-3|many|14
CASSYSRSGNTIYF
TGTGCCAGCAGTTACTCGAGGTCTGGAAACACCATATATTTT
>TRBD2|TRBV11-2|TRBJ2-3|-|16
CASSILTSGLIGTQYF
TGTGCCAGCAGCATCCTGACTAGCGGCCTGATAGGGACGCAGTATTTT
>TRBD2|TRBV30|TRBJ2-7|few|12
CAWSGGDYEQYF
TGTGCCTGGAGCGGGGGGGACTACGAGCAGTACTTC
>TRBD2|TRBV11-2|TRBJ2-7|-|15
CASSLGLAGGPGQYF
TGTGCCAGCAGCTTAGGTCTAGCGGGAGGGCCCGGGCAGTACTTC
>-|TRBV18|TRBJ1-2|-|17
CTSSPILPGSVLRGYTF
TGTACCAGCTCACCAATTCTTCCGGGGTCCGTTCTGAGGGGCTACACCTTC